This passage covers 4 T cell receptor beta chains from one sample sequenced in a study of T-cell memory formation after mild COVID-19. TCRdb processed the 5' RACE reads anew with MiXCR; each CDR3 protein has one entry. The top ten hold just over 2% of the sample, which has about 150,000 distinct CDR3 sequences, around 5.8% seen once. The specimen sequenced was PBMCs or a T cell subset sorted from them (not recorded which). All receptors derive from an adult woman who had mild COVID-19 (a few samples of this study predate the infection). Cell type and time point are not known.

This clonotype has ten or more counts. This chain links TRBV10-3 with TRBJ2-7; unclear D gene. V lost 4 bases, J lost 0 bases, and 16 bases lay in between. CDR3 length: 16 residues. In germline, CDR1 is ENHRY, CDR2 SYGVKD. DNA for the CDR3: TGTGCCATCAGTGGGGCCCTGGCAGATTCCTCCTACGAGCAGTACTTC. Translating gives CAISGALADSSYEQYF.

J is TRBJ2-1 and V is TRBV7-3, with 9 bases that match TRBD2. The CDR3 is 15 amino acids. Germline CDR1 SGHTA, CDR2 FQGTGA. The J segment lost 7 bases and the V segment lost 1 base, leaving 5 bases of the junction unmatched. This CDR3 is CASSLMGTSRNEQFF. In DNA form, the CDR3 reads TGTGCCAGCAGCTTAATGGGGACTAGCAGGAATGAGCAGTTCTTC.

Many counts were recorded for this clonotype. The chain couples TRBV5-1 to TRBJ2-5; 14 bases align to TRBD2. The CDR3 totals 16 residues. Germline V lookup: CDR1 SGHRS, CDR2 YFSETQ. The V and J ends lost 4 bases and 9 bases, in that order; junction bases with no gene match: 11. The DNA for the CDR3 is TGCGCCAGCAGCCCTCAGGGACTAGCGGGAGATAAGGCCCAGTACTTC. It encodes CASSPQGLAGDKAQYF. Full variable domain (missing parts from reference TRBV5-1 and TRBJ2-5): KAGVTQTPRYLIKTRGQQVTLSCSPISGHRSVSWYQQTPGQGLQFLFEYFSETQRNKGNFPGRFSGRQFSNSRSEMNVSTLELGDSALYLCASSPQGLAGDKAQYFGPGTRLLVL.

This clonotype was observed a handful of times. The chain uses TRBV30 and TRBJ2-2; tentative D call: TRBD1 (5 bases). V dropped 4 bases and J dropped 0 bases, with 9 bases sitting between them. The CDR3 runs to 14 residues. Germline V lookup: CDR1 GTSNPN, CDR2 SVGIG (reference sequence). The CDR3 protein is CAWNRQSNTGELFF. DNA for the CDR3: TGTGCCTGGAACCGACAGTCGAACACCGGGGAGCTGTTTTTT.